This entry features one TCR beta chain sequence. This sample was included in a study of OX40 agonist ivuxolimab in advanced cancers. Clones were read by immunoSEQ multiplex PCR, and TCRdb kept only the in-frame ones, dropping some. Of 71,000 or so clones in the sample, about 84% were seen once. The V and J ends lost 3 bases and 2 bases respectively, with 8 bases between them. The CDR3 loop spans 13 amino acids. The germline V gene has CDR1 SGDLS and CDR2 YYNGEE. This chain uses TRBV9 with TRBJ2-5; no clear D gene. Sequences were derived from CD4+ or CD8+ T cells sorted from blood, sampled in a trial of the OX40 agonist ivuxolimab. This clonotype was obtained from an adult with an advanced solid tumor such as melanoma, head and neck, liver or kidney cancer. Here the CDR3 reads CASSARVQETQYF. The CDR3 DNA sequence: TGTGCCAGCAGCGCCCGGGTTCAAGAGACCCAGTACTTC.